This T cell receptor beta chain emerged from a study of pediatric ulcerative colitis. Study summary: Ulcerative colitis patients had pancolitis or left-sided colitis, with confirming histology.

This was a survey-level run. Samples were sequenced at Survey level, maximum 500,000 reads. The data were produced by immunoSEQ multiplex PCR, yet TCRdb's version contains in-frame clones alone and is incomplete. The table has approximately 32,000 clones, around 82% seen once. At colonoscopy, a blood sample was also collected. V dropped 5 bases and J dropped 0 bases, with 13 bases sitting between them. Germline loops: CDR1 GTSNPN, CDR2 SVGIG (reference sequence). CDR3 length: 14 residues. The V call is TRBV30, the J call TRBJ1-1; D not resolved. The receptor was derived from a boy younger than 18 with severe ulcerative colitis. Sequencing was done on a sample of blood. The CDR3 loop reads CAWGEWELNTEAFF. Written as DNA, the CDR3 is TGTGCCTGGGGAGAGTGGGAGTTGAACACTGAAGCTTTCTTT.